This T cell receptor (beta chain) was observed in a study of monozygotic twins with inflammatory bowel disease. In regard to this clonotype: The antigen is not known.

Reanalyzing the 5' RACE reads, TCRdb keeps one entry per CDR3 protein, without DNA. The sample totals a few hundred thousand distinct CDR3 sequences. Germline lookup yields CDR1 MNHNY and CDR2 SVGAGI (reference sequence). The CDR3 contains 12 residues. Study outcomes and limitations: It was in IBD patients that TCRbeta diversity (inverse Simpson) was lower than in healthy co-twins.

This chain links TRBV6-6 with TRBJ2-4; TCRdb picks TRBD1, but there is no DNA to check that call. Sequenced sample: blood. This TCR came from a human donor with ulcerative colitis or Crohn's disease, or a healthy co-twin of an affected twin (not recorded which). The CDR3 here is CASSYSETGQYF.